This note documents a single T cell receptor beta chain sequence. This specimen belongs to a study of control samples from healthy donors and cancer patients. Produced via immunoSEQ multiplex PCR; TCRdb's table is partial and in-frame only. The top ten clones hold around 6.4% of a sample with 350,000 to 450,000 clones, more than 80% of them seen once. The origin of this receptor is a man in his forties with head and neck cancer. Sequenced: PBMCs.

The chain's CDR3 is CASSPWGSGNTIYF. In DNA form, the CDR3 reads TGTGCCAGTAGCCCCTGGGGGTCTGGAAACACCATATATTTT. The chain carries TRBV19 and TRBJ1-3; D might be TRBD1 (5 bases). Germline V gene sequence: CDR1 LNHDA, CDR2 SQIVND (reference sequence). The V end was cut by 6 bases, the J end by 1 base, with 10 bases between. The CDR3 covers 14 residues.